This TCR beta chain is from a study of read filtering for tumor transcriptome and immune sequencing. Study-level information: TCR-mapped reads were about 3.5 to 10.27 million with IR-seq versus 85 to 1273 with RNA-seq. General observations from the study: IR-seq captured clonotypes deeper and more reliably than RNA-seq. Sorted CD138-negative bone marrow cells were not purified T cells.

This clonotype came up many times. Its target is not known. The CDR3 length is 16 residues. Per the germline V gene, CDR1 is SGHRS and CDR2 is YFSETQ. V shed 3 bases, J shed 1 base, and the junction held 9 bases outside the gene matches. This library used about 400 ng RNA and molecular barcoded adaptors spanning alpha/delta and beta/gamma chains. Using its own MiXCR run on the reads, TCRdb lists one record per CDR3 protein. The sample consists of roughly 130,000 distinct CDR3 sequences, 13% of them appearing once. This sequence joins TRBV5-1 and TRBJ2-7, with 8 bases fitting TRBD1. Input material: a population of CD138-negative cells sorted from bone marrow. This receptor was taken from a donor aged 40 or older with multiple myeloma. CDR3 region: CASSSPSGTGSYEQYF. DNA for the CDR3: TGCGCCAGCAGCTCCCCGTCCGGGACAGGATCCTACGAGCAGTACTTC.